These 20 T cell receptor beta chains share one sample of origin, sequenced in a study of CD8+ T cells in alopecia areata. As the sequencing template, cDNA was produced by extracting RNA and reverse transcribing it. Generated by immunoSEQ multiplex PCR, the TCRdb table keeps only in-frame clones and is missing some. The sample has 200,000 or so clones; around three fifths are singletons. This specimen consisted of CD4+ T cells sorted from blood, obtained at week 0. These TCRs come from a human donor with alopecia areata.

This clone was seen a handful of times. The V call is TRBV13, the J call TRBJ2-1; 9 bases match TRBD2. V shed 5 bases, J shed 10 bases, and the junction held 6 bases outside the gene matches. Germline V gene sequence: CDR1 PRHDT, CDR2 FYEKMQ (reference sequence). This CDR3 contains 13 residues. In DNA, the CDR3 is TGTGCCAGCAGCCCCAGGACTAGCGCCGAGCAGTTCTTC. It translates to CASSPRTSAEQFF.

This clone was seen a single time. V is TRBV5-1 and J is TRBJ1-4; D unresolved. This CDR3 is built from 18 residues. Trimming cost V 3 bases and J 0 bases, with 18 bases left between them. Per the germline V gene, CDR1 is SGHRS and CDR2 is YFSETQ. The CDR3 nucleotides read TGCGCCAGCAGCTCCTTGCCGACAAATTCCCCAACTAATGAAAAACTGTTTTTT. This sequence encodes CASSSLPTNSPTNEKLFF.

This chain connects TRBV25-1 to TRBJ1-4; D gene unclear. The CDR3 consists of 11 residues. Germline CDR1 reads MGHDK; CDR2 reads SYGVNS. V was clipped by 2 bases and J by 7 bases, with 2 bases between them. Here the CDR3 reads CASSESEKLFF. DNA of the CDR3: TGTGCCAGCAGTGAAAGTGAAAAACTGTTTTTT.

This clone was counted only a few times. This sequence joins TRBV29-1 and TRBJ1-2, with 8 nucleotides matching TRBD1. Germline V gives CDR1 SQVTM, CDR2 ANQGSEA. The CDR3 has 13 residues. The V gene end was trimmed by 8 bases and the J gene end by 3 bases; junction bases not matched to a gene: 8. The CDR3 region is CSTRQGIYYGYTF. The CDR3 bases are TGCAGCACACGACAGGGGATCTACTATGGCTACACCTTC.

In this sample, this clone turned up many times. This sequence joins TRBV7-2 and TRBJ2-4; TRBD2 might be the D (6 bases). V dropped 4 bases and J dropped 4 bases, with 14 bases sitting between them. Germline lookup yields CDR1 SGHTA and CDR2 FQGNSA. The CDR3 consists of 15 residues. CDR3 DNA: TGTGCCAGCAGCTCCCCAGGTCGGGGGAAAAACATTCAGTACTTC. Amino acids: CASSSPGRGKNIQYF. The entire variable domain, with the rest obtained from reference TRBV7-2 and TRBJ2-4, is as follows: GAGVSQSPSNKVTEKGKDVELRCDPISGHTALYWYRQSLGQGLEFLIYFQGNSAPDKSGLPSDRFSAERTGGSVSTLTIQRTQQEDSAVYLCASSSPGRGKNIQYFGAGTRLSVL.

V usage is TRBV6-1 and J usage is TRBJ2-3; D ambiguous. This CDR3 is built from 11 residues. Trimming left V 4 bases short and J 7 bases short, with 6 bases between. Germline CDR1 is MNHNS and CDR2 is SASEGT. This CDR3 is CASSVKYTQYF. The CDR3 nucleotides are TGTGCCAGCAGTGTGAAGTATACGCAGTATTTT.

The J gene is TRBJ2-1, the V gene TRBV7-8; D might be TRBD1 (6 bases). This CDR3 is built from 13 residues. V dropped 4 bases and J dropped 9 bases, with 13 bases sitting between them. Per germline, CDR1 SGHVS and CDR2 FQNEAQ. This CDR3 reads CASSSIQGTEQFF. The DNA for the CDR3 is TGTGCCAGCAGCTCCATACAGGGCACTGAGCAGTTCTTC.

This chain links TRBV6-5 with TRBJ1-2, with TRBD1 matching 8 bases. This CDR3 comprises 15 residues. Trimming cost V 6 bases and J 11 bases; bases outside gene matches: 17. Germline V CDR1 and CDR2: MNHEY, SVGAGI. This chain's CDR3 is CASRDRTGNEVGYTF. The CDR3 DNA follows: TGTGCCAGCAGAGACAGGACAGGGAATGAAGTGGGATACACCTTC.

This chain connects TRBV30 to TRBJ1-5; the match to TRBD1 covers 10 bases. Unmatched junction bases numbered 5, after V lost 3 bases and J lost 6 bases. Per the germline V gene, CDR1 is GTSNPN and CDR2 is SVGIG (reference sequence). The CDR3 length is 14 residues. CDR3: CAWSGTGDGQPQHF. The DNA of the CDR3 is TGTGCCTGGAGCGGGACAGGGGATGGTCAGCCCCAGCATTTT. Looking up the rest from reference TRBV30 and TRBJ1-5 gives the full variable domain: SQTIHQWPATLVQPVGSPLSLECTVEGTSNPNLYWYRQAAGRGLQLLFYSVGIGQISSEVPQNLSASRPQDRQFILSSKKLLLSDSGFYLCAWSGTGDGQPQHFGDGTRLSIL.

The CDR3 DNA is TGTGCCTGGAGTAGGGCAGGCCTTAATGAAAAACTGTTTTTT. Its protein product is CAWSRAGLNEKLFF. The V and J genes are TRBV30 and TRBJ1-4; D is unresolved. Germline assignment: CDR1 GTSNPN and CDR2 SVGIG (reference sequence). Trimming pared 2 bases from V and 4 bases from J, leaving 11 bases between. The CDR3 runs to 14 residues. Filled out from reference TRBV30 and TRBJ1-4, the complete variable domain reads SQTIHQWPATLVQPVGSPLSLECTVEGTSNPNLYWYRQAAGRGLQLLFYSVGIGQISSEVPQNLSASRPQDRQFILSSKKLLLSDSGFYLCAWSRAGLNEKLFFGSGTQLSVL.

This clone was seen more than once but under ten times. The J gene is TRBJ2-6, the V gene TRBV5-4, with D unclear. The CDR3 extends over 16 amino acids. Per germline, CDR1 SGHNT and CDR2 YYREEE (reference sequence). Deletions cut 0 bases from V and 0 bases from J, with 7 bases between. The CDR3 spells CASSLGRGSGANVLTF. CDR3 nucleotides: TGTGCCAGCAGCTTGGGACGAGGCTCTGGGGCCAACGTCCTGACTTTC. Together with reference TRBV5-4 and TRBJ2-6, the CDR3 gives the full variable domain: ETGVTQSPTHLIKTRGQQVTLRCSSQSGHNTVSWYQQALGQGPQFIFQYYREEENGRGNFPPRFSGLQFPNYSSELNVNALELDDSALYLCASSLGRGSGANVLTFGAGSRLTVL.

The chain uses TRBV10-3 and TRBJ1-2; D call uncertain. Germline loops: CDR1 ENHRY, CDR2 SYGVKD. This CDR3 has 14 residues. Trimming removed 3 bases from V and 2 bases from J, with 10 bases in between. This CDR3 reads CAISDKVGNYGYTF. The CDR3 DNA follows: TGTGCCATCAGTGATAAAGTCGGCAACTATGGCTACACCTTC.

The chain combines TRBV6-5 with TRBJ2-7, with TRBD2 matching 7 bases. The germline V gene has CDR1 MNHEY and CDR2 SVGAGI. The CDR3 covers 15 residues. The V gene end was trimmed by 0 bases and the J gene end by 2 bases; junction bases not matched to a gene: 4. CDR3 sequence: CASSYSSAGAYEQYF. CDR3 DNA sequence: TGTGCCAGCAGTTACTCGAGTGCGGGGGCCTACGAGCAGTACTTC.

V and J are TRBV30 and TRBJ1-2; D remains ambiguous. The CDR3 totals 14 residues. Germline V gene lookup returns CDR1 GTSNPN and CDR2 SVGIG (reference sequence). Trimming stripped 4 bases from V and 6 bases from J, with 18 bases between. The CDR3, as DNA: TGTGCCTGGACCGGTACCAGTAGAACTAATGGCTACACCTTC. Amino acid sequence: CAWTGTSRTNGYTF.

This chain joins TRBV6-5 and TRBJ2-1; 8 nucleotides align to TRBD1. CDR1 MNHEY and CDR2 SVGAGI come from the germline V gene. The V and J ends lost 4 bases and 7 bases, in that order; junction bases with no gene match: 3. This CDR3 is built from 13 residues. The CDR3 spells CASSSQGANEQFF. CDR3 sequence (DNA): TGTGCCAGCAGTTCCCAGGGGGCAAATGAGCAGTTCTTC.

The DNA of the CDR3 is TGCGCCAGCCAACTAAGTCCGATCCAAGAGACCCAGTACTTC. Translating gives CASQLSPIQETQYF. The genes are TRBV5-1 and TRBJ2-5; D ambiguous. The CDR3 is 14 residues long. The V gene's germline CDR1 is SGHRS and CDR2 YFSETQ. With 7 bases removed from V and 1 base from J, the gap between germline ends came to 14 bases.

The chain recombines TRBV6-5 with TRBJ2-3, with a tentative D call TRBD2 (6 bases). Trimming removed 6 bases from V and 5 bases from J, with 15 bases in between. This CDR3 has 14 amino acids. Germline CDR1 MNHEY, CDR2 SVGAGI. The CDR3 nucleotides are TGTGCCAGCAGCGACCCGGGGCGGGGAGATACGCAGTATTTT. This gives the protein CASSDPGRGDTQYF.

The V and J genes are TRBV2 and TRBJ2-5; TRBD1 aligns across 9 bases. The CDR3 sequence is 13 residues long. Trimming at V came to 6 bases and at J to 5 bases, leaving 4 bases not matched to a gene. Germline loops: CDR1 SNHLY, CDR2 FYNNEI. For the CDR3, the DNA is TGTGCCAGCAGCAGGGGACAGGGTGAGACCCAGTACTTC. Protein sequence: CASSRGQGETQYF. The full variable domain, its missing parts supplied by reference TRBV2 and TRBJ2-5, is EPEVTQTPSHQVTQMGQEVILRCVPISNHLYFYWYRQILGQKVEFLVSFYNNEISEKSEIFDDQFSVERPDGSNFTLKIRSTKLEDSAMYFCASSRGQGETQYFGPGTRLLVL.

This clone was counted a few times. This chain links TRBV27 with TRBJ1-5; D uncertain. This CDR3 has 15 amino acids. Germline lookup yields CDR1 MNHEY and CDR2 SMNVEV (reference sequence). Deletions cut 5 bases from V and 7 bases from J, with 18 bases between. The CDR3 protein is CASSPREGTFQPQHF. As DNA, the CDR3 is TGTGCCAGCAGTCCCCGGGAGGGCACCTTCCAGCCCCAGCATTTT.

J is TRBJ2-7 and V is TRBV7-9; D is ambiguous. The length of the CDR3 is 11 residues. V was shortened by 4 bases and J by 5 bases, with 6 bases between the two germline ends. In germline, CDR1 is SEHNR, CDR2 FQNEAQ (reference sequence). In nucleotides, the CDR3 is TGTGCCAGCAGCTCCTTTGACGAGCAGTACTTC. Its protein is CASSSFDEQYF.